This paragraph covers one TCR beta chain sequence. There is no known antigen for this receptor. Base-call qualities are not available, and no considerably larger clone is one nucleotide away. The immunoSEQ Assay, a bias-controlled multiplex PCR, was used to amplify TCRbeta CDR3 regions from genomic DNA. On the study's bioinformatics: Within the assay, amplification of reference gene primers was used to estimate how many nucleated cells each sample contained. Sequence reads were collapsed and filtered to measure the absolute abundance of every unique TCRbeta CDR3 rearrangement. For each sample, productive Simpson clonality was calculated as the square root of Simpson's diversity index across productive rearrangements. TCRdb took this table from immuneACCESS and kept in-frame rearrangements with V and J called. Such tables lack part of the clones; where checked against another copy, unresolved V genes explain under half of the gap, and the rest is unexplained. That table is the source of V, J and clone size, and D and trimming were worked out from the DNA. Across this sample there are approximately 200,000 clones, with 70% to 90% seen only once. Over 2.5% of the sample belongs to the ten largest clones.

This sample stems from a study of blood T cell repertoires in COVID-19 (dated by TCRdb to about 2020). Background on the whole study: Samples covering the acute and convalescent phases of COVID-19 were provided by collaborators in the United States, Italy and Spain. The prospective study material was composed of cDNA or gDNA derived from T cells, B-cell-depleted T cells, or PBMCs. Deeply sampled blood TCRbeta repertoires from subjects exposed to, actively infected with, or recovered from COVID-19 were included in the dataset. The repertoires were made available in a free public database intended to serve as a resource for research on the immune response to SARS-CoV-2. The samples were drawn from the first 160 participants of the ongoing ImmuneRACE study and from 950 to 1,500 subjects provided by 6 global collaborators. A de-identified subject ID, COVID-19 status, age in years and sex were almost always included in the sample metadata. Where available, HLA class I and class II types were taken from metadata supplied by the sample provider and were not determined by assay-based typing. Summary of the overall study and its limitations: The amount of clinical and demographic metadata varied by source and participant and was provided uncurated.

The germline ends are 13 bases apart after V is trimmed by 5 bases and J by 2 bases. From a lookup of the germline V gene, CDR1 and CDR2 are SQVTM and ANQGSEA. The CDR3 measures 14 amino acids from cysteine to phenylalanine. Only CDR3 DNA remains: 42 bases, in frame from the first base. The collaborating institutions used their own protocols to collect whole blood in K2EDTA tubes. For TCRbeta analysis, collaborators shipped samples in one of three forms: frozen whole blood, isolated PBMCs, or DNA extracted from either of those sample types. Input material: peripheral blood. The chain is encoded by TRBV29-1 joined to TRBJ1-3, and possibly TRBD1, on 5 matching bases. The receptor comes from a man in his 60s with acute or convalescent COVID-19. This receptor has the CDR3 CSVSNGGTGNTIYF. The bases are TGCAGCGTTTCAAACGGGGGAACTGGAAACACCATATATTTT.